The clone carrying this TCR beta chain was seen a handful of times. What it binds is not known. These data come from a study of T cells after yellow fever vaccination. Study-wide findings and caveats: FACS-sorted repertoires might harbor abundant contaminating clonotypes from the bulk population. A weaker secondary response peaked on day 5, the primary on day 15. Post-booster samples contained most primary-vaccination clones (approximately 96% CD4, around 90% CD8).

MiXCR, applied by TCRdb to the 5' RACE reads, yields one record per CDR3 protein. The profile covers around 300,000 distinct CDR3 sequences, with over 4% appearing a single time and around 23% taken by the ten largest. Unmatched junction bases numbered 6, after V lost 4 bases and J lost 5 bases. The CDR3 loop spans 15 amino acids. The germline V gene has CDR1 KGHDR and CDR2 SFDVKD. J is TRBJ2-5 and V is TRBV24-1; 10 nucleotides align to TRBD1. Sequenced material: PBMCs, taken 5 days after the yellow fever booster vaccination. This receptor was taken from a man aged 18 to 30 who received the YFV17D yellow fever vaccine. In DNA, the CDR3 is TGTGCCACCAGTGACTCCGGGACAGGGGTTGAGACCCAGTACTTC. Its translation: CATSDSGTGVETQYF.